The 16 T cell receptor beta chains listed next were all sequenced from one sample in a study of beta chain features in type 1 diabetes. Which antigens these TCRs recognize remains unknown. Study outcomes and limitations: TCRB CDR3s from Type 1 diabetes patients were moderately but significantly shorter in all four CD4+ subsets.

Expressed TCRB transcripts were sequenced because the entire RNA isolate underwent reverse transcription. Data came from immunoSEQ multiplex PCR; TCRdb stores just in-frame clones and leaves some out. The sample has more than 250,000 clones, about a fifth seen once. The specimen was naive CD4+ T cells from blood. The receptors were gathered from a woman in her forties with type 1 diabetes.

The rearrangement uses TRBV7-2 and TRBJ1-1, with TRBD1 as a possible D gene (5 bases). V lost 1 base and J 5 bases, leaving 8 bases between the germline ends. From germline, CDR1 is SGHTA and CDR2 FQGNSA. This CDR3 is 13 amino acids long. CDR3 residues: CASSLGQGTEAFF. In DNA form, the CDR3 reads TGTGCCAGCAGCTTAGGGCAGGGTACTGAAGCTTTCTTT. Based on the CDR3 plus reference TRBV7-2 and TRBJ1-1, the full variable domain is GAGVSQSPSNKVTEKGKDVELRCDPISGHTALYWYRQSLGQGLEFLIYFQGNSAPDKSGLPSDRFSAERTGGSVSTLTIQRTQQEDSAVYLCASSLGQGTEAFFGQGTRLTVV.

The chain links TRBV14 to TRBJ1-5; D not resolved. Germline V CDR1 and CDR2: SGHDN, FVKESK. This CDR3 region has 12 residues. Trimming shortened V by 0 bases and J by 7 bases, and 4 bases separated the two germline ends. Here the CDR3 DNA reads TGTGCCAGCAGCCAAGACCTGCAGCCCCAGCATTTT. Amino acids: CASSQDLQPQHF.

The chain recombines TRBV11-2 with TRBJ2-2; D is perhaps TRBD2 (6 bases). CDR3 length: 12 amino acids. The ends were cut back, 5 bases at V and 8 bases at J, with 9 bases in the middle. Germline V gene sequence: CDR1 SGHAT, CDR2 FQNNGV. The CDR3 DNA reads as TGTGCCAGCAGCAAGACTAGTGGGGAGCTGTTTTTT. It specifies CASSKTSGELFF.

This clone was counted only a few times. The V call is TRBV2, the J call TRBJ1-5; no clear D gene. The CDR3 extends over 15 amino acids. Germline CDR1 is SNHLY and CDR2 is FYNNEI. V dropped 7 bases and J dropped 1 base, with 14 bases sitting between them. The CDR3: CASTSEAASNQPQHF. As DNA, the CDR3 is TGTGCCAGCACCAGCGAGGCAGCCAGCAATCAGCCCCAGCATTTT.

In DNA, the CDR3 is TGTGCCATCAGTGAGTTGGCCGACTATGGCTACACCTTC. Translated, it gives CAISELADYGYTF. This chain links TRBV10-3 with TRBJ1-2; D uncertain. The germline V gene encodes CDR1 ENHRY and CDR2 SYGVKD. The CDR3 contains 13 residues. The V and J ends lost 1 base and 3 bases respectively, with 6 bases between them.

This clone has only a few counts. This chain links TRBV18 with TRBJ2-7, with 7 bases lining up with TRBD2. CDR1 and CDR2 from the germline V gene are KGHSH and LQKENI. The CDR3 is 14 residues long. The trim removed 3 bases at V and 0 bases at J, leaving 2 bases unmatched. This chain's CDR3 is CASSPGLSSYEQYF. The CDR3 DNA reads TGTGCCAGCTCACCGGGACTATCCTCCTACGAGCAGTACTTC.

Only a few counts were recorded for this clone. V and J are TRBV20-1 and TRBJ1-1; D is perhaps TRBD1 (6 bases). V was clipped by 7 bases and J by 6 bases, with 9 bases between them. The CDR3 totals 10 residues. Germline CDR1 DFQATT, CDR2 SNEGSKA (reference sequence). The CDR3 reads CSVKGAEAFF. The DNA of the CDR3 is TGCAGTGTCAAGGGGGCTGAAGCTTTCTTT.

This clone was counted between two and nine times. This chain links TRBV27 with TRBJ2-5; D unclear. Germline V gene lookup returns CDR1 MNHEY and CDR2 SMNVEV (reference sequence). Trimming took 7 bases from V and 5 from J, leaving 17 bases between them. This CDR3 spans 14 amino acids. Here the CDR3 reads CASTDSSEMETQYF. The DNA for the CDR3 is TGTGCCAGCACAGATAGCTCGGAGATGGAGACCCAGTACTTC.

This clone was picked up a small number of times. This chain joins TRBV5-1 and TRBJ2-3, with 8 positions matching TRBD2. There are 13 residues in the CDR3. Losses at the gene ends were 9 bases for V and 1 base for J; bases not matched to a gene: 4. Germline-derived CDR1 and CDR2 are SGHRS and YFSETQ. The CDR3 DNA reads TGCGCCAAAACTAGCGGAGGCACAGATACGCAGTATTTT. It encodes CAKTSGGTDTQYF.

The table lists this clone with a few counts. The rearrangement uses TRBV7-2 and TRBJ2-7, with 7 nucleotides matching TRBD2. Losses at the gene ends were 3 bases for V and 2 bases for J; bases not matched to a gene: 13. In germline, CDR1 is SGHTA, CDR2 FQGNSA. The CDR3 extends over 17 amino acids. The CDR3 is CASSFQYAGDGPYEQYF. CDR3 nucleotides: TGTGCCAGCAGCTTCCAATACGCGGGGGACGGACCCTACGAGCAGTACTTC.

V is TRBV27 and J is TRBJ2-7; TRBD1 might be the D (7 bases). Trimming pared 5 bases from V and 6 bases from J, leaving 14 bases between. The germline CDR1 and CDR2 sequences are MNHEY and SMNVEV (reference sequence). This CDR3 spans 13 amino acids. The chain's CDR3 is CASSPGGKGEQYF. The CDR3 DNA follows: TGTGCCAGCAGTCCAGGGGGGAAGGGCGAGCAGTACTTC.

The chain carries TRBV18 and TRBJ2-7; 9 bases are a match to TRBD1. V lost 4 bases to trimming and J lost 1 base; unmatched junction nucleotides: 2. The germline gives CDR1 KGHSH, CDR2 LQKENI. This CDR3 contains 14 residues. The CDR3 nucleotides read TGTGCCAGCTCACGGGACAGGGTTTCCTACGAGCAGTACTTC. Amino acids: CASSRDRVSYEQYF. The full variable domain, completed using reference TRBV18 and TRBJ2-7, is NAGVMQNPRHLVRRRGQEARLRCSPMKGHSHVYWYRQLPEEGLKFMVYLQKENIIDESGMPKERFSAEFPKEGPSILRIQQVVRGDSAAYFCASSRDRVSYEQYFGPGTRLTVT.

This clone was detected only a few times. The chain carries TRBV4-1 and TRBJ2-1; D possibly corresponds to TRBD1 (5 bases). Germline-derived CDR1 and CDR2 are MGHRA and YSYEKL. Deletions cut 3 bases from V and 7 bases from J, with 13 bases between. The CDR3 totals 14 residues. CDR3 DNA sequence: TGCGCCAGCAGCCATAGGGGCAGGTTGAATGAGCAGTTCTTC. It encodes CASSHRGRLNEQFF.

This clone was recorded a few times. This chain joins TRBV28 and TRBJ1-2; tentatively, D is TRBD1 (5 bases). This CDR3 contains 12 residues. Trimming shortened V by 6 bases and J by 8 bases, and 13 bases separated the two germline ends. Germline CDR1 MDHEN, CDR2 SYDVKM. DNA of the CDR3: TGTGCCAGCAGCACCAGGGCAGGGGGCTACACCTTC. Residues: CASSTRAGGYTF.

This clone was seen just once. The chain is built from TRBV5-6 and TRBJ2-1, with 11 nucleotides matching TRBD1. Germline loops: CDR1 SGHDT, CDR2 YYEEEE. The CDR3 extends over 14 amino acids. J gave up 7 bases and V 3 bases, and 3 bases lay outside the gene matches. CDR3 in amino acids: CASSWDRGANEQFF. CDR3 nucleotides: TGTGCCAGCAGCTGGGACAGGGGGGCGAATGAGCAGTTCTTC. The full variable domain, in which reference TRBV5-6 and TRBJ2-1 provide the parts outside the CDR3, is DAGVTQSPTHLIKTRGQQVTLRCSPKSGHDTVSWYQQALGQGPQFIFQYYEEEERQRGNFPDRFSGHQFPNYSSELNVNALLLGDSALYLCASSWDRGANEQFFGPGTRLTVL.

This clone was seen only a few times. Other DNA sequences in the sample encode the same CDR3. The chain combines TRBV7-9 with TRBJ1-4, with 8 bases that match TRBD1. Germline V gene lookup returns CDR1 SEHNR and CDR2 FQNEAQ (reference sequence). The V gene end was trimmed by 1 base and the J gene end by 5 bases; junction bases not matched to a gene: 0. This CDR3 contains 14 residues. The CDR3 sequence is CASSLGQGNEKLFF. The CDR3 region has the DNA TGTGCCAGCAGCTTAGGACAGGGGAATGAAAAACTGTTTTTT.